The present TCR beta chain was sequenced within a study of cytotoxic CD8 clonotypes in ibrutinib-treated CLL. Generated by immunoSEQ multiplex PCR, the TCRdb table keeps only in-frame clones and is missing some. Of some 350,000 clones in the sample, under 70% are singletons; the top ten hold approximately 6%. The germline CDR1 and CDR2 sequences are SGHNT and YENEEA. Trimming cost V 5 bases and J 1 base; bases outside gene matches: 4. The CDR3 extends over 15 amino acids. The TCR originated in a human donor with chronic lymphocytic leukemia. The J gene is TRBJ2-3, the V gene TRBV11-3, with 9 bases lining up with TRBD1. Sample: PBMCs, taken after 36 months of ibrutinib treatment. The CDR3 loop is CASSRRTGGTDTQYF. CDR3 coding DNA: TGTGCCAGCAGCCGGCGGACAGGGGGCACAGATACGCAGTATTTT.